These 16 T cell receptor beta chains were sequenced from one sample in a study of T cells after yellow fever vaccination. Each CDR3 protein gets one entry after TCRdb re-called the 5' RACE reads with MiXCR. The table lists 500,000 to 550,000 distinct CDR3 sequences, just over 20% of them singletons. The sequences come from PBMCs, collected about 21 days after the first yellow fever vaccination. The receptors shown here come from a man younger than 35 who received the YFV17D yellow fever vaccine.

The CDR3 sequence is CASSKARDRGLGTEAFF. The CDR3 nucleotides are TGCGCCAGCAGCAAAGCGCGGGACAGGGGGCTAGGCACTGAAGCTTTCTTT. The rearrangement links TRBV4-1 to TRBJ1-1; 12 bases line up with TRBD1. Germline values: CDR1 MGHRA, CDR2 YSYEKL. The trim removed 5 bases at V and 4 bases at J, leaving 11 bases unmatched. CDR3 size: 17 residues.

The chain links TRBV18 to TRBJ2-5; D gene uncertain. This CDR3 is built from 13 residues. Germline V CDR1 and CDR2: KGHSH, LQKENI. V lost 5 bases to trimming and J lost 3 bases, with 10 bases between them. CDR3 in amino acids: CASSVNGEETQYF. Here the CDR3 DNA reads TGTGCCAGCTCAGTGAATGGGGAAGAGACCCAGTACTTC.

The chain recombines TRBV2 with TRBJ2-5; TRBD2 agrees at 11 bases. The germline V gene encodes CDR1 SNHLY and CDR2 FYNNEI. V lost 6 bases, J lost 3 bases, and 3 bases stayed unmatched. The CDR3 is 14 residues long. CDR3 nucleotide sequence: TGTGCCAGCAGGGTTAGCGGGGGGGAAGAGACCCAGTACTTC. This encodes CASRVSGGEETQYF.

This clonotype appeared a few times. The chain uses TRBV11-2 and TRBJ2-1, with TRBD1 as a possible D gene (6 bases). Germline assignment: CDR1 SGHAT and CDR2 FQNNGV. V gave up 5 bases and J gave up 0 bases, with 17 bases separating them. The CDR3 loop spans 17 amino acids. The CDR3, as DNA: TGTGCCAGCAGCCAACGCCTACAGGGCAGCTCCTACAATGAGCAGTTCTTC. Its protein is CASSQRLQGSSYNEQFF. Using reference TRBV11-2 and TRBJ2-1 for the parts outside the CDR3, the full variable domain is EAGVAQSPRYKIIEKRQSVAFWCNPISGHATLYWYQQILGQGPKLLIQFQNNGVVDDSQLPKDRFSAERLKGVDSTLKIQPAKLEDSAVYLCASSQRLQGSSYNEQFFGPGTRLTVL.

V is TRBV29-1 and J is TRBJ2-7; no clear D gene. This CDR3 comprises 13 residues. Between the trimmed V and J ends, which lost 4 bases and 0 bases, there was a span of 10 bases. Germline lookup yields CDR1 SQVTM and CDR2 ANQGSEA. The DNA of the CDR3 is TGCAGCGTTGTTAAACCGTCCTCCTACGAGCAGTACTTC. Amino acid sequence: CSVVKPSSYEQYF.

The V and J genes are TRBV29-1 and TRBJ2-7; no definite D call. The CDR3 length is 9 residues. The germline V gene encodes CDR1 SQVTM and CDR2 ANQGSEA. The CDR3 nucleotides read TGCAGCGTTGGTAGGAGTATCCACGTC. As protein: CSVGRSIHV.

A note on this clonotype: Mismatch with germline at one junction end may stem from a read error. The chain recombines TRBV9 with TRBJ1-2; 7 nucleotides line up with TRBD1. Germline V gives CDR1 SGDLS, CDR2 YYNGEE. The CDR3 contains 13 residues. CDR3 DNA sequence: TGTGCCAGCAGCGCAGTGGGAACAGGGGTCCTGCACTTC. This sequence encodes CASSAVGTGVLHF. The full variable domain, rest sourced from reference TRBV9 and TRBJ1-2, is DSGVTQTPKHLITATGQRVTLRCSPRSGDLSVYWYQQSLDQGLQFLIQYYNGEERAKGNILERFSAQQFPDLHSELNLSSLELGDSALYFCASSAVGTGVLHFGSGTRLTVV.

The chain has TRBV6-1 and TRBJ2-3; D not certain. V lost 4 bases and J 3 bases, leaving 11 bases between the germline ends. From germline, CDR1 is MNHNS and CDR2 SASEGT. The CDR3 totals 14 residues. As DNA, the CDR3 is TGTGCCAGCAGTGCGGCCCTAGGGACAGATACGCAGTATTTT. The encoded protein is CASSAALGTDTQYF.

In this sample, this clonotype turned up a few times. This CDR3 is CASSGQRPEYYGYTF. CDR3 sequence (DNA): TGTGCCAGCAGTGGACAAAGACCGGAATACTATGGCTACACCTTC. This rearrangement joins TRBV2 to TRBJ1-2; D unclear. There are 15 residues in the CDR3. The germline V gene has CDR1 SNHLY and CDR2 FYNNEI. V lost 4 bases to trimming and J lost 3 bases, with 15 bases between them. Variable domain in full (rest from reference TRBV2 and TRBJ1-2): EPEVTQTPSHQVTQMGQEVILRCVPISNHLYFYWYRQILGQKVEFLVSFYNNEISEKSEIFDDQFSVERPDGSNFTLKIRSTKLEDSAMYFCASSGQRPEYYGYTFGSGTRLTVV.

The V call is TRBV5-1, the J call TRBJ2-1, with a possible D match to TRBD1 (7 bases). In germline, CDR1 is SGHRS, CDR2 YFSETQ. Between the trimmed V and J ends, which lost 2 bases and 3 bases, there was a span of 12 bases. CDR3 length: 15 amino acids. The CDR3 DNA reads TGCGCCAGCAGCTTTCAGGGGGGAGACTACAATGAGCAGTTCTTC. It specifies CASSFQGGDYNEQFF.

The chain is built from TRBV29-1 and TRBJ1-2; unclear D gene. The CDR3 totals 18 residues. The germline V gene has CDR1 SQVTM and CDR2 ANQGSEA. V gave up 0 bases and J gave up 7 bases, with 27 bases separating them. The CDR3 spells CSVEDLEAPDPDKSGYTF. The CDR3 DNA follows: TGCAGCGTTGAAGATTTGGAGGCCCCTGACCCTGATAAATCTGGCTACACCTTC.

The J gene is TRBJ2-7, the V gene TRBV5-4, with 10 bases fitting TRBD1. The trim removed 2 bases at V and 1 base at J, leaving 6 bases unmatched. Germline CDR1 is SGHNT and CDR2 is YYREEE (reference sequence). The CDR3 length is 16 residues. The CDR3, as DNA: TGTGCCAGCAGCTTTAAGCGGGACAGGGGATCCTACGAGCAGTACTTC. The encoded protein is CASSFKRDRGSYEQYF.

J is TRBJ1-2 and V is TRBV6-2 or TRBV6-3, with a tentative D call TRBD1 (6 bases). The length of the CDR3 is 14 residues. V shed 6 bases and J shed 2 bases, with 13 bases lying between them. Germline V gene lookup returns CDR1 MNHEY and CDR2 SVGEGT. The CDR3: CASSAQGANYGYTF. The CDR3 DNA follows: TGTGCCAGCAGCGCACAGGGAGCGAACTATGGCTACACCTTC.

The chain employs TRBV5-5 and TRBJ2-1; 7 bases align to TRBD2. Germline loops: CDR1 SGHKS, CDR2 YYEKEE (reference sequence). The CDR3 has 15 amino acids. V lost 3 bases, J lost 6 bases, and 9 bases stayed unmatched. The CDR3 region is CASSWGPGGVNEQFF. As DNA, the CDR3 is TGTGCCAGCAGCTGGGGCCCGGGGGGAGTCAATGAGCAGTTCTTC.

V gene TRBV4-1 combines with J gene TRBJ2-5; D may be TRBD1 (5 bases). The CDR3 is made up of 14 amino acids. The V and J ends lost 0 bases and 6 bases respectively, with 11 bases between them. Germline V gives CDR1 MGHRA, CDR2 YSYEKL. The CDR3 DNA reads TGCGCCAGCAGCCAAGAGGGTCAGGGAAAGACCCAGTACTTC. It yields the protein CASSQEGQGKTQYF.

This clonotype came up a few times. V gene TRBV7-6 combines with J gene TRBJ1-1; D unclear. The CDR3 totals 13 residues. Deletions cut 5 bases from V and 6 bases from J, with 13 bases between. In germline, CDR1 is SGHVS, CDR2 FNYEAQ. DNA for the CDR3: TGTGCCAGCAGCCGCCGGTGGGAGGCTGAAGCTTTCTTT. This codes for CASSRRWEAEAFF. Using reference TRBV7-6 and TRBJ1-1 for the parts outside the CDR3, the full variable domain is GAGVSQSPRYKVTKRGQDVALRCDPISGHVSLYWYRQALGQGPEFLTYFNYEAQQDKSGLPNDRFSAERPEGSISTLTIQRTEQRDSAMYRCASSRRWEAEAFFGQGTRLTVV.